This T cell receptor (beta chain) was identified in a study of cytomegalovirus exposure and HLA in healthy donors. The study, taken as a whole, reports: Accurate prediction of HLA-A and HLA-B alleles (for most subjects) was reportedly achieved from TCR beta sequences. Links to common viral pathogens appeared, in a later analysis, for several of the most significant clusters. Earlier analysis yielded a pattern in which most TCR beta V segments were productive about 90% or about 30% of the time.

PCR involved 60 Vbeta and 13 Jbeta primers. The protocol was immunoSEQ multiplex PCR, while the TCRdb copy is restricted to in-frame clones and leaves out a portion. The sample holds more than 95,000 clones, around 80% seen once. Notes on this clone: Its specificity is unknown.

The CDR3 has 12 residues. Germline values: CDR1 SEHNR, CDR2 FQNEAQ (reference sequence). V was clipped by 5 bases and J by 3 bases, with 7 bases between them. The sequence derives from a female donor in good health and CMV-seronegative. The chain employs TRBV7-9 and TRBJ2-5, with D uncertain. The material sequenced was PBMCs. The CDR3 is CASSGVEETQYF. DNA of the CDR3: TGTGCCAGCAGCGGAGTGGAAGAGACCCAGTACTTC.